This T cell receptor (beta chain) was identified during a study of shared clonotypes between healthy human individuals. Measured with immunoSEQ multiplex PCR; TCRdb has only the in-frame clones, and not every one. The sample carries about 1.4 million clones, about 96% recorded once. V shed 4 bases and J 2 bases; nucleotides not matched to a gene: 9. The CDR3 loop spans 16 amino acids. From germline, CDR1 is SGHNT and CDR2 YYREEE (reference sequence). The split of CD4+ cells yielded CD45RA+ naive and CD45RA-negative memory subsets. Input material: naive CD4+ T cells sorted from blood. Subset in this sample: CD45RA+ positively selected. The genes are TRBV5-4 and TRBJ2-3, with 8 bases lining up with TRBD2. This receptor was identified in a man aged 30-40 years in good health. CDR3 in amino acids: CASSRGGIDSTDTQYF. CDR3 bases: TGTGCCAGCAGCCGGGGGGGTATCGACTCCACAGATACGCAGTATTTT.